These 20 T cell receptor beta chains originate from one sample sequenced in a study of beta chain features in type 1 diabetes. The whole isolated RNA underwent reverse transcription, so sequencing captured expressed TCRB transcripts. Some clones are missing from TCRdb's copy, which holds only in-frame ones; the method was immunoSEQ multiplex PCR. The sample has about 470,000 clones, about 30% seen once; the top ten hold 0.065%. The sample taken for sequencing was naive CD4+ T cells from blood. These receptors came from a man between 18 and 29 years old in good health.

The CDR3 nucleotides read TGTGCCAGCAGCTTTGTGGGTGAGCAGTTCTTC. Translated: CASSFVGEQFF. The gene calls are TRBV7-9 and TRBJ2-1; no firm D call. V was shortened by 3 bases and J by 9 bases, with 6 bases between the two germline ends. CDR3 length: 11 amino acids. Per germline, CDR1 SEHNR and CDR2 FQNEAQ (reference sequence).

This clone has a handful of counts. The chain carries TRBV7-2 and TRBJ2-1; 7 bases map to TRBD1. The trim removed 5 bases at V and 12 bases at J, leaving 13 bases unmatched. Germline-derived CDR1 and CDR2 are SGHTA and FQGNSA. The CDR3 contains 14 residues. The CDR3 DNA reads TGTGCCAGCAGCCCCGGGGCCGGACGGACAGGGCAGTTCTTC. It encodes CASSPGAGRTGQFF. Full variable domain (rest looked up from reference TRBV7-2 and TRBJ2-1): GAGVSQSPSNKVTEKGKDVELRCDPISGHTALYWYRQSLGQGLEFLIYFQGNSAPDKSGLPSDRFSAERTGGSVSTLTIQRTQQEDSAVYLCASSPGAGRTGQFFGPGTRLTVL.

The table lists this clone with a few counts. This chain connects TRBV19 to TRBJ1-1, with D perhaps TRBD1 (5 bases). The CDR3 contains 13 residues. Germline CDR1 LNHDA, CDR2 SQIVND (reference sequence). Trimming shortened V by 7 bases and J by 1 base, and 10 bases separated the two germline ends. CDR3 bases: TGTGCCAGTACGTCAGGGAAGAACACTGAAGCTTTCTTT. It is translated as CASTSGKNTEAFF.

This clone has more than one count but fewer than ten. CDR3 in amino acids: CASSLGGLYNEQFF. CDR3 bases: TGTGCCAGCAGCTTGGGGGGCCTCTACAATGAGCAGTTCTTC. This rearrangement joins TRBV5-4 to TRBJ2-1, with D perhaps matching TRBD1 (5 bases). V gave up 0 bases and J gave up 3 bases, with 7 bases separating them. CDR1 and CDR2 from the germline V gene are SGHNT and YYREEE (reference sequence). The CDR3 runs to 14 residues.

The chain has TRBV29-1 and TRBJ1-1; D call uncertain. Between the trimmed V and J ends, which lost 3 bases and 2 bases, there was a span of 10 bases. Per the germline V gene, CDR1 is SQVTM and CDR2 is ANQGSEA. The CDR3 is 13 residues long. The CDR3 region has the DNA TGCAGCGTTGAGATGTGGATTAACACTGAAGCTTTCTTT. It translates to CSVEMWINTEAFF.

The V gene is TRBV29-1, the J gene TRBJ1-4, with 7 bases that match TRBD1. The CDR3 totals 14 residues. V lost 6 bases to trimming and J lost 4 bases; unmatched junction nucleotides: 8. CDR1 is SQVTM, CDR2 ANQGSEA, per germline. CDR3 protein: CSVYRTGGNEKLFF. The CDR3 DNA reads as TGCAGCGTCTACCGGACAGGCGGTAATGAAAAACTGTTTTTT.

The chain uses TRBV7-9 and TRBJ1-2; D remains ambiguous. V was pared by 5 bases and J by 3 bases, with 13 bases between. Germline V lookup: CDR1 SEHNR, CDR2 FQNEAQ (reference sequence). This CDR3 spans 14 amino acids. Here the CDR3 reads CASSGAAEYYGYTF. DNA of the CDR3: TGTGCCAGCAGCGGAGCCGCGGAATACTATGGCTACACCTTC.

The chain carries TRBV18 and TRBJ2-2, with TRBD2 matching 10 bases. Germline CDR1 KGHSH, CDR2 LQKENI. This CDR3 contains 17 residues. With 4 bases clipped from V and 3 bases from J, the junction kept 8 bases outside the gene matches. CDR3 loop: CASSRDLAGADTGELFF. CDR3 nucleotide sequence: TGTGCCAGCTCACGGGACCTAGCGGGAGCGGACACCGGGGAGCTGTTTTTT.

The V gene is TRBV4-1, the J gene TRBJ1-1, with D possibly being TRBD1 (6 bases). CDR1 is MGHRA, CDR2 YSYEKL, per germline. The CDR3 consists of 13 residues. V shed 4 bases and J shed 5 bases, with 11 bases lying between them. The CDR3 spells CASSPTGGTEAFF. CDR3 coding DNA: TGCGCCAGCAGCCCGACAGGCGGAACTGAAGCTTTCTTT.

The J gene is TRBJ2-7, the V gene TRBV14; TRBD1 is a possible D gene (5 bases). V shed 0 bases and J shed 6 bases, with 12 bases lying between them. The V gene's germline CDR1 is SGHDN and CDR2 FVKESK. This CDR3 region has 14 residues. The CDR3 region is CASSQDSRASEQYF. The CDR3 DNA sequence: TGTGCCAGCAGCCAAGATTCCAGGGCCAGCGAGCAGTACTTC.

CDR3 in amino acids: CASSSGLAGETQYF. CDR3 in DNA: TGTGCCAGCAGCTCGGGACTAGCGGGAGAGACCCAGTACTTC. The gene calls are TRBV7-7 and TRBJ2-5; TRBD2 aligns across 12 bases. There are 14 residues in the CDR3. CDR1 is SSHAT and CDR2 is FNYEAQ in the germline V gene (reference sequence). The V and J ends lost 4 bases and 4 bases, in that order; junction bases with no gene match: 1.

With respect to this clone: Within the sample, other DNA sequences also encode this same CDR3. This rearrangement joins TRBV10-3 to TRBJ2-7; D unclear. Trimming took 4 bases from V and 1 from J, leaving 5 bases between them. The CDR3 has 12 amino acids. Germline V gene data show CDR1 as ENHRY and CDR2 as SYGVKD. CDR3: CAISGGSYEQYF. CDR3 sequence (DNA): TGTGCCATCAGTGGGGGTTCCTACGAGCAGTACTTC.

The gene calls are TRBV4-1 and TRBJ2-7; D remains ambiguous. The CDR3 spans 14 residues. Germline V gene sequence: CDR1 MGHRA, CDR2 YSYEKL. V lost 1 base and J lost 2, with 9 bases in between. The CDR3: CASSQVGRTYEQYF. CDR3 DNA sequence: TGCGCCAGCAGCCAAGTCGGCAGGACCTACGAGCAGTACTTC.

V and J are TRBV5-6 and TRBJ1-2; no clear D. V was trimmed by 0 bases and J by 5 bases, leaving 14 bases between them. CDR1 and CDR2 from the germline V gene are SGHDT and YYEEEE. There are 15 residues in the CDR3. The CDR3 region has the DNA TGTGCCAGCAGCTTGGCGACACCGGCCGGATATGGCTACACCTTC. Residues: CASSLATPAGYGYTF.

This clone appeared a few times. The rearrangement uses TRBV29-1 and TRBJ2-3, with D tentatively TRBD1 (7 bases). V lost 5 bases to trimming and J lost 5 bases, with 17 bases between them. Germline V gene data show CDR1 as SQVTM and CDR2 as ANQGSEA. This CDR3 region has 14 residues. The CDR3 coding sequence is TGCAGCGTTCAACGACAGGGAGGTATAGATACGCAGTATTTT. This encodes CSVQRQGGIDTQYF.

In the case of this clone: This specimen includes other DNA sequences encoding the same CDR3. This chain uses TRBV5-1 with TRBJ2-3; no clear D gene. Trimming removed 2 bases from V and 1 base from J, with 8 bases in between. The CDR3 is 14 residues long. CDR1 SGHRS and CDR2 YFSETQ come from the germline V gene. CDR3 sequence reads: CASSLEARTDTQYF. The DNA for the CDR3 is TGCGCCAGCAGCTTAGAGGCACGCACAGATACGCAGTATTTT.

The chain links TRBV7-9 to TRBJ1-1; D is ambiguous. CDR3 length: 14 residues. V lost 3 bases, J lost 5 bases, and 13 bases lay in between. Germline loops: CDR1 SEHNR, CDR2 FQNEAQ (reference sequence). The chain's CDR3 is CASSFPGRGTEAFF. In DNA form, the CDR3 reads TGTGCCAGCAGCTTCCCGGGGAGAGGGACTGAAGCTTTCTTT.

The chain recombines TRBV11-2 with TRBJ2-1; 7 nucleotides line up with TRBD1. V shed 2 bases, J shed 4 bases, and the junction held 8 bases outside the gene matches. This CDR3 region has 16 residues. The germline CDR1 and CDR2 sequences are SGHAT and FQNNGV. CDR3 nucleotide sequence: TGTGCCAGCAGCTTACTAGCAGGACAGGCGTACAATGAGCAGTTCTTC. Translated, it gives CASSLLAGQAYNEQFF. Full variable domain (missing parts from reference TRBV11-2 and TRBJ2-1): EAGVAQSPRYKIIEKRQSVAFWCNPISGHATLYWYQQILGQGPKLLIQFQNNGVVDDSQLPKDRFSAERLKGVDSTLKIQPAKLEDSAVYLCASSLLAGQAYNEQFFGPGTRLTVL.

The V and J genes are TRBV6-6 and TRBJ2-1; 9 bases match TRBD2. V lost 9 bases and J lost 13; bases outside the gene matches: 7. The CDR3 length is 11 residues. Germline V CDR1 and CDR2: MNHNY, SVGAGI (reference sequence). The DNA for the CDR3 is TGTGCCAGTAGCGGGAGCATTAATCAGTTCTTC. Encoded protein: CASSGSINQFF.

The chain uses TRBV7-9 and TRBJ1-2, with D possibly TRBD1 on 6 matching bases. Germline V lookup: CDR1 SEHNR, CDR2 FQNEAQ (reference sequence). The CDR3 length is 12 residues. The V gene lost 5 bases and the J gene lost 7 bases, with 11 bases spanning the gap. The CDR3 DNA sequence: TGTGCCAGCAGCAACACAGGGTTTGGCTACACCTTC. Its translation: CASSNTGFGYTF.